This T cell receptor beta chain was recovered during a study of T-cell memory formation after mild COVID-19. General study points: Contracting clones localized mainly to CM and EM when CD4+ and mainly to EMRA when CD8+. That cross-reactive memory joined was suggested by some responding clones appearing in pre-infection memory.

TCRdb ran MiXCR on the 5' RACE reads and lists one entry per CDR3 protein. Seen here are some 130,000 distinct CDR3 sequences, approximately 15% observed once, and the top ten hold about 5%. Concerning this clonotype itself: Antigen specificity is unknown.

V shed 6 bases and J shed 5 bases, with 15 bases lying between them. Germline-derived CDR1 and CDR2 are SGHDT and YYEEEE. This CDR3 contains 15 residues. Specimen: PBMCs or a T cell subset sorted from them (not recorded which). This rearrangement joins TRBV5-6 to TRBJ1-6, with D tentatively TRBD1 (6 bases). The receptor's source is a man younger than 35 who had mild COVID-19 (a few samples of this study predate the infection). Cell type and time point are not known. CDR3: CASTSQGRNNSPLHF. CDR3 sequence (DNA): TGTGCCAGCACCTCGCAGGGGAGAAATAATTCACCCCTCCACTTT. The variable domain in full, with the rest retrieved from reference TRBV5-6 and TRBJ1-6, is DAGVTQSPTHLIKTRGQQVTLRCSPKSGHDTVSWYQQALGQGPQFIFQYYEEEERQRGNFPDRFSGHQFPNYSSELNVNALLLGDSALYLCASTSQGRNNSPLHFGNGTRLTVT.